Below are 8 T cell receptor beta chains sequenced from a single sample in a study of radiation and T cells in renal cell carcinoma. Clones were sequenced by immunoSEQ multiplex PCR, and TCRdb holds only the in-frame ones, with some missing. The table includes roughly 45,000 clones, over 80% detected once. Noted time point: blood 4 weeks post-SBRT, at nephrectomy. This sample's treatment: 15 Gy SBRT to primary tumor, nephrectomy 4 weeks later. The sequenced sample was blood, obtained from a patient whose treatment included radiotherapy and nephrectomy. These receptors all stem from a woman in her 70s with renal cell carcinoma.

The chain has TRBV29-1 and TRBJ2-2; D gene ambiguous. CDR1 and CDR2 from the germline V gene are SQVTM and ANQGSEA. CDR3 length: 12 amino acids. The germline V and J ends were trimmed by 4 bases and 5 bases, with 8 bases remaining between them. The CDR3 is CSVVDGTGELFF. As DNA, the CDR3 is TGCAGCGTTGTTGACGGGACCGGGGAGCTGTTTTTT.

The genes are TRBV6-5 and TRBJ1-2, with 8 bases lining up with TRBD1. Germline V CDR1 and CDR2: MNHEY, SVGAGI. Trimming at V came to 7 bases and at J to 2 bases, leaving 6 bases not matched to a gene. The CDR3 contains 14 residues. DNA of the CDR3: TGTGCCAGCACCCCCGACAGGGGCAACTATGGCTACACCTTC. Translation gives CASTPDRGNYGYTF.

The chain couples TRBV20-1 to TRBJ2-3; 7 positions agree with TRBD1. After removal of 4 bases from V and 10 bases from J, the junction contained 5 bases not matched to a gene. Germline V gene lookup returns CDR1 DFQATT and CDR2 SNEGSKA (reference sequence). The CDR3 consists of 11 residues. CDR3 in DNA: TGCAGTGCTAACCCAGGACAGGCGCAGTATTTT. Amino acids: CSANPGQAQYF.

This chain links TRBV5-8 with TRBJ1-1; the D is unclear. CDR1 is SGHTS and CDR2 is YDEGEE in the germline V gene. V lost 5 bases to trimming and J lost 7 bases, with 21 bases between them. This CDR3 has 15 amino acids. The chain's CDR3 is CASSRRETLEGEAFF. CDR3 in DNA: TGTGCCAGCAGTCGTCGAGAAACCTTAGAGGGTGAAGCTTTCTTT.

The chain uses TRBV19 and TRBJ2-3; D uncertain. V was shortened by 6 bases and J by 0 bases, with 16 bases between the two germline ends. The CDR3 has 16 residues. The germline gives CDR1 LNHDA, CDR2 SQIVND (reference sequence). CDR3 DNA sequence: TGTGCCAGTAGATCCCTGGTGTCAGCTAGCACAGATACGCAGTATTTT. Amino acids: CASRSLVSASTDTQYF.

This clone has just one count. The chain uses TRBV25-1 and TRBJ1-1; perhaps TRBD1 as D (6 bases). Trimming removed 5 bases at V and 0 bases at J, with 7 bases between. Germline CDR1 reads MGHDK; CDR2 reads SYGVNS. The CDR3 has 13 amino acids. CDR3 sequence reads: CASSQGLNTEAFF. The CDR3 DNA sequence: TGTGCCAGCAGTCAGGGGTTGAACACTGAAGCTTTCTTT.

This chain joins TRBV4-3 and TRBJ2-5, with D possibly matching TRBD2 (6 bases). V lost 1 base, J lost 3 bases, and 9 bases lay in between. This CDR3 is 14 amino acids long. The germline CDR1 and CDR2 sequences are LGHNA and YSLEER. The CDR3 loop is CASSQAGGKETQYF. CDR3 in DNA: TGCGCCAGCAGCCAAGCGGGCGGGAAAGAGACCCAGTACTTC.

This chain joins TRBV5-5 and TRBJ2-2; 11 bases align to TRBD1. The junction had 3 bases not matched to a gene; V was cut back by 0 bases and J by 5 bases. Germline V gives CDR1 SGHKS, CDR2 YYEKEE (reference sequence). The CDR3 is 16 residues long. CDR3 nucleotides: TGTGCCAGCAGCTTGGCCGGGACAGGGGGGACCGGGGAGCTGTTTTTT. This translates into CASSLAGTGGTGELFF. The entire variable domain, with the rest obtained from reference TRBV5-5 and TRBJ2-2, is as follows: DAGVTQSPTHLIKTRGQQVTLRCSPISGHKSVSWYQQVLGQGPQFIFQYYEKEERGRGNFPDRFSARQFPNYSSELNVNALLLGDSALYLCASSLAGTGGTGELFFGEGSRLTVL.